The 24 T cell receptor beta chains listed next were all sequenced from one sample in a study of blood T cell repertoires in COVID-19. Measured with immunoSEQ multiplex PCR; TCRdb has only the in-frame clones, and not every one. The repertoire holds about 500,000 clones, with 75% to 90% as singletons. The sequencing sample was made of peripheral blood. The receptors were sampled from a man between 18 and 35 years old with COVID-19, enrolled during active disease.

The rearrangement uses TRBV14 and TRBJ2-1, with 10 bases aligning to TRBD2. The CDR3 contains 13 residues. Germline V gives CDR1 SGHDN, CDR2 FVKESK. The J segment lost 9 bases and the V segment lost 9 bases, leaving 8 bases of the junction unmatched. The CDR3 region is CASSLAGVIEQFF. The CDR3 nucleotides are TGTGCCAGTAGTCTAGCGGGAGTAATTGAGCAGTTCTTC.

The chain has TRBV3-1 (or the pseudogene TRBV3-2) and TRBJ2-5, with D possibly TRBD2 on 6 matching bases. CDR1 is LGHDT, CDR2 YNNKEL, per germline (reference sequence). The CDR3 runs to 14 residues. V shed 3 bases and J shed 2 bases, with 10 bases lying between them. The CDR3 sequence is CASSHERGQETQYF. CDR3 nucleotide sequence: TGTGCCAGCAGCCATGAACGGGGGCAAGAGACCCAGTACTTC.

The V call is TRBV7-9, the J call TRBJ2-7; D gene uncertain. There are 13 residues in the CDR3. Germline V gene data show CDR1 as SEHNR and CDR2 as FQNEAQ (reference sequence). V was cut by 5 bases and J by 6 bases, with 14 bases left in between. CDR3 residues: CASSRAFSTEQYF. The CDR3 DNA reads TGTGCCAGCAGCCGCGCATTCTCCACCGAGCAGTACTTC.

V is TRBV6-5 and J is TRBJ1-4; 7 bases align to TRBD1. Germline V lookup: CDR1 MNHEY, CDR2 SVGAGI. The V segment lost 5 bases and the J segment 10 bases; nucleotides outside the gene matches: 13. The length of the CDR3 is 15 residues. CDR3 in amino acids: CASSSDRDRGGKLFF. The CDR3, as DNA: TGTGCCAGCAGTAGCGACAGGGACCGTGGTGGAAAACTGTTTTTT.

This clone was observed a single time. The J gene is TRBJ2-5, the V gene TRBV18; 8 bases match TRBD1. The CDR3 runs to 17 residues. With 0 bases clipped from V and 2 bases from J, the junction kept 8 bases outside the gene matches. CDR1 and CDR2 (germline): KGHSH, LQKENI. CDR3 coding DNA: TGTGCCAGCTCACCACCACCAGACAGGGGCCGTCAAGAGACCCAGTACTTC. Translating it yields CASSPPPDRGRQETQYF.

The gene calls are TRBV4-1 and TRBJ2-2; no clear D. The CDR3 runs 14 residues. Germline V gene lookup returns CDR1 MGHRA and CDR2 YSYEKL. Trimming removed 7 bases at V and 4 bases at J, with 13 bases between. CDR3 sequence: CASTRGDGTGELFF. CDR3 DNA sequence: TGCGCCAGCACCCGCGGAGATGGCACCGGGGAGCTGTTTTTT.

This chain joins TRBV2 and TRBJ2-1; 9 nucleotides match TRBD1. J lost 3 bases, V lost 5 bases, and 8 bases had no gene match. CDR1 is SNHLY, CDR2 FYNNEI, per germline. This CDR3 has 16 residues. CDR3 in amino acids: CASSPSPGQGYNEQFF. CDR3 nucleotides: TGTGCCAGCAGTCCCAGCCCGGGACAGGGCTACAATGAGCAGTTCTTC. Variable domain in full (rest from reference TRBV2 and TRBJ2-1): EPEVTQTPSHQVTQMGQEVILRCVPISNHLYFYWYRQILGQKVEFLVSFYNNEISEKSEIFDDQFSVERPDGSNFTLKIRSTKLEDSAMYFCASSPSPGQGYNEQFFGPGTRLTVL.

DNA for the CDR3: TGTGCCAGCACCAAGGGACAGGGGCTCTATTACGACACTGAAGCTTTCTTT. This sequence encodes CASTKGQGLYYDTEAFF. V usage is TRBV2 and J usage is TRBJ1-1, with 10 bases aligning to TRBD1. This CDR3 spans 17 amino acids. V was clipped by 7 bases and J by 3 bases; unmatched bases: 14. Germline V lookup: CDR1 SNHLY, CDR2 FYNNEI.

The rearrangement uses TRBV9 and TRBJ2-3; the match to TRBD1 covers 8 bases. The CDR3 is made up of 15 amino acids. The V segment lost 0 bases and the J segment 2 bases; nucleotides outside the gene matches: 2. Germline V CDR1 and CDR2: SGDLS, YYNGEE. For the CDR3, the DNA is TGTGCCAGCAGCGTAGTGGGACAGGCCACAGATACGCAGTATTTT. Its translation is CASSVVGQATDTQYF.

The rearrangement links TRBV2 to TRBJ1-4; tentatively, D is TRBD1 (5 bases). Trimming removed 6 bases from V and 2 bases from J, with 13 bases in between. The CDR3 length is 15 residues. Germline V gene sequence: CDR1 SNHLY, CDR2 FYNNEI. In DNA, the CDR3 is TGTGCCAGCAGCCAGGACCGGGGGACTAATGAAAAACTGTTTTTT. Protein product: CASSQDRGTNEKLFF.

This chain uses TRBV10-3 with TRBJ2-7; D may be TRBD1 (5 bases). V was shortened by 0 bases and J by 4 bases, with 13 bases between the two germline ends. Germline CDR1 and CDR2: ENHRY and SYGVKD. The CDR3 totals 15 residues. The CDR3 protein is CAISESKPGSYEQYF. The CDR3 DNA sequence: TGTGCCATCAGTGAGTCGAAGCCAGGGTCATACGAGCAGTACTTC.

V and J are TRBV13 and TRBJ2-7, with TRBD1 matching over 8 bases. The germline CDR1 and CDR2 sequences are PRHDT and FYEKMQ (reference sequence). There are 15 residues in the CDR3. V lost 3 bases to trimming and J lost 5 bases; unmatched junction nucleotides: 9. CDR3 loop: CASSFPGQAHHEQYF. The CDR3 region has the DNA TGTGCCAGCAGCTTCCCGGGACAGGCGCACCACGAGCAGTACTTC.

The gene calls are TRBV7-9 and TRBJ2-1; weak D call: TRBD1 (5 bases). CDR1 and CDR2 (germline): SEHNR, FQNEAQ (reference sequence). The CDR3 consists of 15 residues. Trimming took off 5 bases at V and 0 bases at J, with 11 bases between the two ends. In DNA form, the CDR3 reads TGTGCCAGCAGCCGTCGGACAAGCTCCTACAATGAGCAGTTCTTC. Its translation is CASSRRTSSYNEQFF.

This chain links TRBV7-9 with TRBJ2-1; D unclear. Germline CDR1 SEHNR, CDR2 FQNEAQ (reference sequence). CDR3 size: 15 residues. Trimming stripped 5 bases from V and 0 bases from J, with 11 bases between. For the CDR3, the DNA is TGTGCCAGCAGCCCCCATGCGAGCTCCTACAATGAGCAGTTCTTC. Translated: CASSPHASSYNEQFF.

The V and J genes are TRBV27 and TRBJ1-1, with a tentative D call TRBD1 (5 bases). This CDR3 has 14 amino acids. Germline values: CDR1 MNHEY, CDR2 SMNVEV (reference sequence). Deletions cut 6 bases from V and 0 bases from J, with 11 bases between. For the CDR3, the DNA is TGTGCCAGCAGGGAGACAGAGATGAACACTGAAGCTTTCTTT. Residues: CASRETEMNTEAFF.

The chain is built from TRBV7-9 and TRBJ2-1; a weak D match, TRBD1 (5 bases). Trimming removed 1 base from V and 8 bases from J, with 9 bases in between. Germline-derived CDR1 and CDR2 are SEHNR and FQNEAQ (reference sequence). The CDR3 runs 13 residues. The CDR3 loop reads CASSLVMGHEQFF. The DNA for the CDR3 is TGTGCCAGCAGCTTAGTAATGGGGCATGAGCAGTTCTTC.

V gene TRBV30 combines with J gene TRBJ2-7; 7 bases are shared with TRBD1. The CDR3 spans 13 residues. V was pared by 5 bases and J by 3 bases, with 7 bases of the junction left unmatched. CDR1 is GTSNPN, CDR2 SVGIG, per germline (reference sequence). The CDR3 DNA sequence: TGTGCCTGGGGGACAGTGAGTTTCTACGAGCAGTACTTC. Protein: CAWGTVSFYEQYF.

This clone was picked up one time. V usage is TRBV6-1 and J usage is TRBJ1-2; perhaps TRBD1 as D (6 bases). The CDR3 has 15 amino acids. V was pared by 4 bases and J by 8 bases, with 20 bases between. Per the germline V gene, CDR1 is MNHNS and CDR2 is SASEGT. The CDR3 DNA follows: TGTGCCAGCAGTGGAGCATCTACAGGGTTGTTGGGCTACACCTTC. Translated, it gives CASSGASTGLLGYTF.

In DNA, the CDR3 is TGTGCCAGCAGCTTGAGTAGCGGCCCGGGGGAGACCCAGTACTTC. This sequence encodes CASSLSSGPGETQYF. The V and J genes are TRBV7-8 and TRBJ2-5; D may be TRBD2 (6 bases). Germline V gene data show CDR1 as SGHVS and CDR2 as FQNEAQ. CDR3 length: 15 amino acids. With 3 bases removed from V and 5 bases from J, the gap between germline ends came to 16 bases.

This clone appeared a single time. The chain couples TRBV7-6 to TRBJ2-1, with 9 bases fitting TRBD2. Unmatched junction bases numbered 11, after V lost 5 bases and J lost 0 bases. Germline V CDR1 and CDR2: SGHVS, FNYEAQ. The CDR3 sequence is 18 residues long. The CDR3 region is CASSPGGSGGSSYNEQFF. The CDR3 nucleotides read TGTGCCAGCAGCCCGGGGGGTAGCGGGGGAAGCTCCTACAATGAGCAGTTCTTC.

This chain uses TRBV7-9 with TRBJ2-3, with TRBD2 matching over 7 bases. After removal of 5 bases from V and 1 base from J, the junction contained 9 bases not matched to a gene. Germline V gives CDR1 SEHNR, CDR2 FQNEAQ (reference sequence). This CDR3 comprises 16 residues. The CDR3: CASSPSGLPRTDTQYF. CDR3 coding DNA: TGTGCCAGCAGCCCCTCGGGACTACCCCGCACAGATACGCAGTATTTT.

This rearrangement joins TRBV11-2 to TRBJ2-3; TRBD2 might be the D (5 bases). The V gene lost 0 bases and the J gene lost 3 bases, with 7 bases spanning the gap. The CDR3 loop spans 14 amino acids. Germline values: CDR1 SGHAT, CDR2 FQNNGV. The CDR3 region is CASSLDPGTDTQYF. CDR3 bases: TGTGCCAGCAGCTTAGACCCGGGGACAGATACGCAGTATTTT.

This clone was counted at least ten times. The chain joins TRBV2 to TRBJ1-6; perhaps TRBD1 as D (5 bases). Germline loops: CDR1 SNHLY, CDR2 FYNNEI. This CDR3 contains 15 residues. V dropped 1 base and J dropped 9 bases, with 13 bases sitting between them. The CDR3 is CASSEDPGLGSPLHF. The CDR3 nucleotides are TGTGCCAGCAGTGAAGATCCAGGGCTGGGTTCACCCCTCCACTTT.

The rearrangement uses TRBV7-9 and TRBJ2-7, with TRBD2 as a possible D gene (5 bases). There are 13 residues in the CDR3. Germline loops: CDR1 SEHNR, CDR2 FQNEAQ (reference sequence). The V end was cut by 3 bases, the J end by 6 bases, with 12 bases between. This chain's CDR3 is CASSLSGGSEQYF. In DNA, the CDR3 is TGTGCCAGCAGCTTGTCTGGTGGGAGCGAGCAGTACTTC.